These 9 T cell receptor beta chains originate from one sample sequenced in a study of human T cells and chemical hapten exposure (dated by TCRdb to the early 2020s). The library was prepared using RACE. TCRdb lists the instrument as NextSeq 500. The public reads were reprocessed in TCRdb via fastp at Q25 and MiXCR, keeping in-frame beta chains. Entries that share a CDR3 protein sequence are merged under the most common genes and DNA. Counted in this sample were about 360,000 distinct CDR3 sequences; more than 4.5% of them appeared once. In total, the top ten clones hold 2% to 2.5% of the sample. The sample's time point label is to be understood as: patch test 1, 2 weeks after DPC sensitization. This sample's treatment or condition label indicates: therapeutic diphenylcyclopropenone sensitization with weekly scalp DPC. Sample: whole blood, taken in connection with sensitization to the hapten diphenylcyclopropenone (DPC). Receptors were obtained from a woman aged 50 to 65 with alopecia areata. Some clones in this sample may be carry-over from other donors' samples.

This clonotype was counted at least ten times. The rearrangement joins TRBV7-9 to TRBJ1-6, with D unclear. CDR3 length equals 14 residues. Looked up from germline, CDR1 is SEHNR and CDR2 is FQNEAQ (reference sequence). V lost 1 base to trimming and J lost 4 bases, with 5 bases between them. The DNA of the CDR3 is TGTGCCAGCAGCTTAGTCACGTATAATTCACCCCTCCACTTT. It encodes CASSLVTYNSPLHF.

The rearrangement uses TRBV25-1 and TRBJ2-1, with 8 bases fitting TRBD1. V was clipped by 6 bases and J by 9 bases; unmatched bases: 13. From germline, CDR1 is MGHDK and CDR2 SYGVNS. CDR3 size: 15 residues. The DNA for the CDR3 is TGTGCCAGCAGCTTCTTCCAGGGGGCAGTCGGTGAGCAGTTCTTC. This encodes CASSFFQGAVGEQFF. The entire variable domain, with the rest obtained from reference TRBV25-1 and TRBJ2-1, is as follows: EADIYQTPRYLVIGTGKKITLECSQTMGHDKMYWYQQDPGMELHLIHYSYGVNSTEKGDLSSESTVSRIRTEHFPLTLESARPSHTSQYLCASSFFQGAVGEQFFGPGTRLTVL.

This chain uses TRBV9 with TRBJ1-4, with D unresolved. Between the trimmed V and J ends, which lost 3 bases and 7 bases, there was a span of 13 bases. This CDR3 spans 14 amino acids. The germline gives CDR1 SGDLS, CDR2 YYNGEE. The CDR3 DNA reads as TGTGCCAGCAGCGGTCCTTTAACCGGTGAAAAACTGTTTTTT. It yields the protein CASSGPLTGEKLFF.

There are many counts of this clonotype. V and J are TRBV20-1 and TRBJ1-6, with 8 bases aligning to TRBD1. CDR1 and CDR2 from the germline V gene are DFQATT and SNEGSKA (reference sequence). V trimming: 0 bases; J trimming: 7 bases; junction bases outside the gene matches: 8. This CDR3 is built from 16 residues. The CDR3: CSARDRGQGGNSPLHF. As DNA, the CDR3 is TGCAGTGCTAGAGATCGAGGACAGGGTGGGAATTCACCCCTCCACTTT.

This clonotype has only a few counts. The rearrangement joins TRBV6-6 to TRBJ1-2; D is possibly TRBD1 (6 bases). With 6 bases removed from V and 5 bases from J, the gap between germline ends came to 16 bases. CDR1 is MNHNY, CDR2 SVGAGI, per germline (reference sequence). CDR3 length equals 14 residues. Written as DNA, the CDR3 is TGTGCCAGCAGAGACCAGGGGCCCCGGTATGGCTACACCTTC. Residues: CASRDQGPRYGYTF.

In this sample, this clonotype turned up many times. The chain carries TRBV20-1 and TRBJ2-5; 8 bases agree with TRBD2. CDR3 length equals 12 residues. CDR1 is DFQATT, CDR2 SNEGSKA, per germline (reference sequence). V trimming: 7 bases; J trimming: 4 bases; junction bases outside the gene matches: 5. The CDR3 sequence is CSGAGGGETQYF. Written as DNA, the CDR3 is TGCAGTGGCGCGGGGGGCGGAGAGACCCAGTACTTC.

This clonotype was observed at least ten times. The chain combines TRBV28 with TRBJ2-1, with 8 bases aligning to TRBD1. The ends lost 11 bases at V and 3 bases at J; junction bases unmatched: 9. Germline values: CDR1 MDHEN, CDR2 SYDVKM. CDR3 length: 14 residues. Here the CDR3 DNA reads TGTGCCTCTAAGAGCGGACAGGGCTACAATGAGCAGTTCTTC. Translation: CASKSGQGYNEQFF.

This clonotype occurred many times. The rearrangement uses TRBV29-1 and TRBJ2-1; 9 positions agree with TRBD2. J lost 10 bases, V lost 2 bases, and 12 bases had no gene match. Germline lookup yields CDR1 SQVTM and CDR2 ANQGSEA. This CDR3 has 15 residues. The CDR3, as DNA: TGCAGCGTTGAACGAGGAACTAGCGGGTCGGGAGAGCAGTTCTTC. Translating gives CSVERGTSGSGEQFF.

The sample holds a few counts of this clonotype. The CDR3 is CASSKGGISYEQYF. The CDR3 DNA reads as TGTGCCAGCAGCAAGGGGGGGATTTCCTACGAGCAGTACTTC. J is TRBJ2-7 and V is TRBV9; D is possibly TRBD2 (7 bases). This CDR3 has 14 amino acids. Germline CDR1 reads SGDLS; CDR2 reads YYNGEE. Trimming removed 4 bases from V and 1 base from J, with 12 bases in between.